A selection of T cell receptor beta chains follows, all from one sample in a study of post-analysis software for immune sequencing data. TCRdb recomputed calls from the PCR reads with MiXCR, one row per CDR3 protein. The sample consists of hundreds of thousands of distinct CDR3 sequences, roughly 29% of them appearing once. The specimen was blood. The receptors shown here come from a girl aged 5 to 17 with multiple sclerosis. CDR3s include the opening cysteine and the closing phenylalanine or tryptophan. The order of the fields is V gene, D gene, clone size, J gene, CDR3 protein, CDR3 DNA. A D gene is named only where the DNA matches it firmly. Clone size is not always given. Where it is, it says once, few, many or a class for expanded clones.

V: TRBV20-1; D: NA; size: few; J: TRBJ2-7; CDR3: CSAIIAEQYF; DNA: TGCAGTGCTATTATAGCCGAGCAGTACTTC
V: TRBV4-3; D: NA; size: NA; J: TRBJ1-1; CDR3: CASSQDPAGEAFF; DNA: TGCGCCAGCAGCCAAGATCCGGCAGGGGAAGCTTTCTTT
V: TRBV5-1; D: TRBD1; size: few; J: TRBJ2-7; CDR3: CASRQGQDNYEQYF; DNA: TGCGCCAGCAGACAGGGACAGGATAACTACGAGCAGTACTTC
V: TRBV7-8; D: TRBD1; size: NA; J: TRBJ2-3; CDR3: CASSPQWGGQGRPSTDTQYF; DNA: TGTGCCAGCAGCCCCCAATGGGGAGGACAGGGCCGGCCTAGCACAGATACGCAGTATTTT
V: TRBV4-3; D: NA; size: few; J: TRBJ1-1; CDR3: CASSQEWGTEAFF; DNA: TGCGCCAGCAGCCAAGAGTGGGGAACTGAAGCTTTCTTT
V: TRBV9; D: NA; size: few; J: TRBJ2-1; CDR3: CASSARGIEQFF; DNA: TGTGCCAGCAGCGCTAGGGGCATTGAGCAGTTCTTC
V: TRBV20-1; D: TRBD2; size: NA; J: TRBJ2-1; CDR3: CSAPPTGAAGGGQFF; DNA: TGCAGTGCTCCCCCTACGGGGGCAGCGGGAGGAGGGCAGTTCTTC
V: TRBV25-1; D: NA; size: NA; J: TRBJ1-2; CDR3: CASSEWGRGQDGYTF; DNA: TGTGCCAGCAGTGAATGGGGCAGGGGTCAGGATGGCTACACCTTC
V: TRBV4-3; D: TRBD2; size: many; J: TRBJ2-5; CDR3: CASSQGVSVAGAQETQYF; DNA: TGCGCCAGCAGCCAAGGGGTGTCGGTAGCGGGCGCTCAAGAGACCCAGTACTTC
V: TRBV20-1; D: NA; size: few; J: TRBJ2-7; CDR3: CSATDNRGTYEQYF; DNA: TGCAGTGCTACAGACAACCGAGGAACCTACGAGCAGTACTTC
V: TRBV19; D: TRBD2; size: few; J: TRBJ2-4; CDR3: CARGLAVTWTLAKNIQYF; DNA: TGTGCCCGCGGACTAGCGGTCACTTGGACCCTAGCCAAAAACATTCAGTACTTC
V: TRBV2; D: NA; size: NA; J: TRBJ2-5; CDR3: CASSPPRLGGRQETQYF; DNA: TGTGCCAGCAGTCCTCCCAGGTTGGGGGGACGCCAAGAGACCCAGTACTTC
V: TRBV5-5; D: NA; size: many; J: TRBJ2-5; CDR3: CASSLGPLKQETQYF; DNA: TGTGCCAGCAGCTTGGGCCCGCTAAAACAGGAGACCCAGTACTTC
V: TRBV6-5; D: NA; size: many; J: TRBJ1-2; CDR3: CATRGGRLYGYTF; DNA: TGTGCCACTCGAGGGGGTAGGCTCTATGGCTACACCTTC
V: TRBV12-3/TRBV12-4; D: NA; size: many; J: TRBJ2-3; CDR3: CASRASGSTDTQYF; DNA: TGTGCCAGCAGAGCCTCGGGCAGCACAGATACGCAGTATTTT
V: TRBV7-2; D: TRBD2; size: NA; J: TRBJ2-1; CDR3: CASSPRLAAHEQFF; DNA: TGTGCCAGCAGCCCCCGCCTAGCGGCCCATGAGCAGTTCTTC
V: TRBV12-3/TRBV12-4; D: NA; size: few; J: TRBJ2-5; CDR3: CASSPQFGAGETQYF; DNA: TGTGCCAGCAGCCCCCAATTCGGCGCTGGGGAGACCCAGTACTTC
V: TRBV5-1; D: NA; size: NA; J: TRBJ2-1; CDR3: CASSFAERGEQFF; DNA: TGCGCCAGCAGCTTTGCAGAGCGAGGGGAGCAGTTCTTC
V: TRBV28; D: TRBD1; size: few; J: TRBJ2-7; CDR3: CASSLPRTGVHEQYF; DNA: TGTGCCAGCAGTTTACCTCGGACAGGTGTCCACGAGCAGTACTTC
V: TRBV7-9; D: TRBD1; size: NA; J: TRBJ2-5; CDR3: CASSQTGSMYQETQYF; DNA: TGTGCCAGCAGCCAGACAGGGAGTATGTACCAAGAGACCCAGTACTTC
V: TRBV4-3; D: NA; size: NA; J: TRBJ2-5; CDR3: CASSQAVGLGEQYF; DNA: TGCGCCAGCAGCCAAGCGGTGGGTTTGGGGGAGCAGTACTTC
V: TRBV5-1; D: NA; size: NA; J: TRBJ1-4; CDR3: CASYDGIGEKLFF; DNA: TGCGCCAGTTACGACGGGATCGGGGAAAAACTGTTTTTT
V: TRBV12-3/TRBV12-4; D: TRBD2; size: NA; J: TRBJ2-1; CDR3: CASSLLAGGVEQFF; DNA: TGTGCCAGCAGTTTGCTAGCGGGAGGTGTTGAGCAGTTCTTC
V: TRBV5-1; D: NA; size: few; J: TRBJ1-1; CDR3: CASTWATEAFF; DNA: TGCGCCAGCACCTGGGCCACTGAAGCTTTCTTT
V: TRBV3-1; D: TRBD2; size: NA; J: TRBJ2-1; CDR3: CASSQPSSGGAEEQFF; DNA: TGTGCCAGCAGCCAGCCTTCTAGCGGGGGGGCGGAAGAGCAGTTCTTC
V: TRBV5-1; D: TRBD1; size: NA; J: TRBJ1-1; CDR3: CASSIYRGGEAFF; DNA: TGCGCCAGCAGCATCTACAGGGGTGGTGAAGCTTTCTTT
V: TRBV20-1; D: TRBD2; size: many; J: TRBJ2-5; CDR3: CSARETSGRRRETQYF; DNA: TGCAGTGCTAGAGAGACTAGCGGGAGGAGGCGGGAGACCCAGTACTTC
V: TRBV20-1; D: TRBD1; size: NA; J: TRBJ2-5; CDR3: CSARDRGGKREETQYF; DNA: TGCAGTGCTAGAGATCGAGGGGGCAAGCGTGAAGAGACCCAGTACTTC
V: TRBV14; D: TRBD2; size: NA; J: TRBJ2-7; CDR3: CASSRQSGRGYEQYF; DNA: TGTGCCAGCAGCCGACAGAGCGGGAGGGGCTACGAGCAGTACTTC
V: TRBV7-9; D: NA; size: few; J: TRBJ2-3; CDR3: CASSLGGGTADTQYF; DNA: TGTGCCAGCAGCTTAGGTGGGGGGACGGCAGATACGCAGTATTTT
V: TRBV7-8; D: NA; size: NA; J: TRBJ2-7; CDR3: CASSSLLASDFGNEQYF; DNA: TGTGCCAGCAGTTCCCTCTTAGCATCAGACTTCGGGAACGAGCAGTACTTC
V: TRBV7-2; D: NA; size: once; J: TRBJ2-1; CDR3: CASSPRGNPNNEQFF; DNA: TGTGCCAGCAGCCCCCGCGGGAATCCCAACAATGAGCAGTTCTTC
V: TRBV4-3; D: NA; size: NA; J: TRBJ2-7; CDR3: CASSQDRTGLSYEQYF; DNA: TGCGCCAGCAGCCAAGATCGCACGGGACTCTCCTACGAGCAGTACTTC
V: TRBV18; D: NA; size: NA; J: TRBJ2-3; CDR3: CASSQGEPGTQYF; DNA: TGTGCCAGCTCACAGGGAGAACCAGGTACGCAGTATTTT
V: TRBV9; D: NA; size: NA; J: TRBJ1-1; CDR3: CASSVVTGNTEAFF; DNA: TGTGCCAGCAGCGTAGTAACCGGTAACACTGAAGCTTTCTTT
V: TRBV7-2; D: TRBD2; size: NA; J: TRBJ2-5; CDR3: CASSLAGRGYQETQYF; DNA: TGTGCCAGCAGCTTAGCGGGGCGGGGGTACCAAGAGACCCAGTACTTC
V: TRBV12-3/TRBV12-4; D: TRBD2; size: NA; J: TRBJ2-1; CDR3: CASRLAAGGIGVGQFF; DNA: TGTGCCAGCAGGCTGGCGGCGGGAGGTATTGGAGTTGGGCAGTTCTTC
V: TRBV9; D: TRBD2; size: few; J: TRBJ2-3; CDR3: CASSVGAAGVAYF; DNA: TGTGCCAGCAGCGTAGGGGCGGCGGGAGTGGCGTATTTT
V: TRBV20-1; D: NA; size: NA; J: TRBJ1-2; CDR3: CSASLQDGGYTF; DNA: TGCAGTGCTAGTTTACAGGACGGTGGCTACACCTTC